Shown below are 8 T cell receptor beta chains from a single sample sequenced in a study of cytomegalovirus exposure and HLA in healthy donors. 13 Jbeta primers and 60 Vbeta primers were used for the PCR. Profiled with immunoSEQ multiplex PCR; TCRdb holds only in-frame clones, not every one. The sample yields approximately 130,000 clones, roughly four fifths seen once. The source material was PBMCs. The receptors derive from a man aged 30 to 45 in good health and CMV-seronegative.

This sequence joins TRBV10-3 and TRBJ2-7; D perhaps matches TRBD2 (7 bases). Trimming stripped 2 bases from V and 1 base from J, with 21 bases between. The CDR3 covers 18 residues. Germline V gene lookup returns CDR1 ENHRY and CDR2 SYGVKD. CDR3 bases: TGTGCCATCAGTGAGGCAAAGATGGGGGCTAGCGGTTCCTACGAGCAGTACTTC. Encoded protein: CAISEAKMGASGSYEQYF.

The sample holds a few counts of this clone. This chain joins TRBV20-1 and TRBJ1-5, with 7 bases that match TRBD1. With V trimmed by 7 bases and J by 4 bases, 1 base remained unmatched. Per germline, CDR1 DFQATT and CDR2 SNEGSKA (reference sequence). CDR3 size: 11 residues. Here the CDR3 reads CSVQGNQPQHF. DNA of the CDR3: TGCAGTGTACAGGGGAATCAGCCCCAGCATTTT.

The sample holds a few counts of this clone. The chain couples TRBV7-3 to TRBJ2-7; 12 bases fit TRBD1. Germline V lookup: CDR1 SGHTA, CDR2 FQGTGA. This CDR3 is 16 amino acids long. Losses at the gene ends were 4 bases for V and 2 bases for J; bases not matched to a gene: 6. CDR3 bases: TGTGCCAGCAGCTGGGGACAGGGGGCCGGGACCTACGAGCAGTACTTC. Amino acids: CASSWGQGAGTYEQYF.

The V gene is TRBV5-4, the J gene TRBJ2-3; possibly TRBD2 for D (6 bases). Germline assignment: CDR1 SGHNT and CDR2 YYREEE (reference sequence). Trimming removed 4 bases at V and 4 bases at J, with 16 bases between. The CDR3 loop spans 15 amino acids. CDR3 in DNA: TGTGCCAGCAGCCCGGGAGCAGGGAGCGCAGATACGCAGTATTTT. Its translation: CASSPGAGSADTQYF.

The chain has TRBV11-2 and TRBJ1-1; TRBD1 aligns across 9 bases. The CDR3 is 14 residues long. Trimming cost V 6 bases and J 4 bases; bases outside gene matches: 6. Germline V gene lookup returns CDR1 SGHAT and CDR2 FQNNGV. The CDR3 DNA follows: TGTGCCAGCAGTAACAGGGGGCGAGGCACTGAAGCTTTCTTT. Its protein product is CASSNRGRGTEAFF.

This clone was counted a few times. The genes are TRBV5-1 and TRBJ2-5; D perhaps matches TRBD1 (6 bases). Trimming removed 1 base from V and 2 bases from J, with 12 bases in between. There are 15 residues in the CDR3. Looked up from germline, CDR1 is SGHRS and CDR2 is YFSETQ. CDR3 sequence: CASSLIQGIQETQYF. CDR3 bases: TGCGCCAGCAGCTTGATACAGGGAATACAAGAGACCCAGTACTTC.

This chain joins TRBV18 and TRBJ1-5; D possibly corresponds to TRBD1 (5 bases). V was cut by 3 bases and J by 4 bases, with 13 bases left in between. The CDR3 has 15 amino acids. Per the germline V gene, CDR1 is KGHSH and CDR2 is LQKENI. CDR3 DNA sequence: TGTGCCAGCTCACCTGAAAGGGGTGCTAATCAGCCCCAGCATTTT. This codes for CASSPERGANQPQHF.

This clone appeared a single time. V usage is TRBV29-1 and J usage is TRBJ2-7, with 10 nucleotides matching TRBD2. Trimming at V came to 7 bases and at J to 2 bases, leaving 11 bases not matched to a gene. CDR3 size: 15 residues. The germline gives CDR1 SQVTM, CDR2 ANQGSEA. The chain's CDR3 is CSAESGRAPAYEQYF. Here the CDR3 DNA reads TGCAGCGCGGAGAGCGGGAGGGCCCCGGCCTACGAGCAGTACTTC.